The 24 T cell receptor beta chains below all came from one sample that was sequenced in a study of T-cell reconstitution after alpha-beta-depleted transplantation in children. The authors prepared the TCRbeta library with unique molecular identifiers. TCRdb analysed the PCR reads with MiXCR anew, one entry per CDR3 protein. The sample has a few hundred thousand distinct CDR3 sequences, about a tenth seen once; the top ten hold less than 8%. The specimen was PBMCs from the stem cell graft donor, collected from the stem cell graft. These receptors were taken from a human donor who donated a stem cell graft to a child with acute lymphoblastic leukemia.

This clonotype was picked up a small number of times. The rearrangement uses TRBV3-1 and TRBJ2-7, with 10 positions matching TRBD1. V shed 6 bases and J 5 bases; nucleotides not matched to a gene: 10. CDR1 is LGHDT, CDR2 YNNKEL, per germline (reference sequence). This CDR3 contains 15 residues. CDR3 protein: CASSHKRDRGNEQYF. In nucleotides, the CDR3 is TGTGCCAGCAGTCATAAAAGGGACAGGGGAAACGAGCAGTACTTC.

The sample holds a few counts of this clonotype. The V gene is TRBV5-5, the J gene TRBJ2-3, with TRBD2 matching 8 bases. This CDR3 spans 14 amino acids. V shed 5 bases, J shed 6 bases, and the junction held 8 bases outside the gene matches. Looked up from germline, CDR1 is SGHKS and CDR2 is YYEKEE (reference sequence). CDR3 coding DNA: TGTGCCAGCAGTCGAGCGGGGGCCGAGGATACGCAGTATTTT. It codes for CASSRAGAEDTQYF. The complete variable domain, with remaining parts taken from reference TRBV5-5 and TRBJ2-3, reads DAGVTQSPTHLIKTRGQQVTLRCSPISGHKSVSWYQQVLGQGPQFIFQYYEKEERGRGNFPDRFSARQFPNYSSELNVNALLLGDSALYLCASSRAGAEDTQYFGPGTRLTVL.

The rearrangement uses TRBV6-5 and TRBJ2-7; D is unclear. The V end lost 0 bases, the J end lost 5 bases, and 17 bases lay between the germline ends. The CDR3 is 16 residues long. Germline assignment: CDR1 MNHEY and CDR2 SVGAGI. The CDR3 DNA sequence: TGTGCCAGCAGTTACTCGATATTAAGCCTAGGCGACGAGCAGTACTTC. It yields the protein CASSYSILSLGDEQYF.

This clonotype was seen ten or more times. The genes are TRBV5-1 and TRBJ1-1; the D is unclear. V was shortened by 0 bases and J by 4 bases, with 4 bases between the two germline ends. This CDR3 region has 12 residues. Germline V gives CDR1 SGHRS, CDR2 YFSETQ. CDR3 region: CASSLVGTEAFF. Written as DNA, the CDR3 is TGCGCCAGCAGCTTGGTCGGCACTGAAGCTTTCTTT. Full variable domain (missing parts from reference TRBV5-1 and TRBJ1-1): KAGVTQTPRYLIKTRGQQVTLSCSPISGHRSVSWYQQTPGQGLQFLFEYFSETQRNKGNFPGRFSGRQFSNSRSEMNVSTLELGDSALYLCASSLVGTEAFFGQGTRLTVV.

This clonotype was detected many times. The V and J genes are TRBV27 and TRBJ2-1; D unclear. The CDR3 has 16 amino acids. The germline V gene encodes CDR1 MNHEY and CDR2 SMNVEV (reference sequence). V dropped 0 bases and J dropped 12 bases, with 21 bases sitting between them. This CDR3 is CASSLSISGVSHRQFF. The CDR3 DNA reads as TGTGCCAGCAGTTTATCGATCAGTGGCGTGTCCCATCGGCAGTTCTTC.

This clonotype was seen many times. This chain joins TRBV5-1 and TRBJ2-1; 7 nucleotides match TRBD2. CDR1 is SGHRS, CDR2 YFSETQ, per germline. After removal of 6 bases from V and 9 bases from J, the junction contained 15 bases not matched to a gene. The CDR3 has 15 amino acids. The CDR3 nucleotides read TGCGCCAGCACAATTGGAGGGCGGGGGTCTAGTGAGCAGTTCTTC. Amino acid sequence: CASTIGGRGSSEQFF.

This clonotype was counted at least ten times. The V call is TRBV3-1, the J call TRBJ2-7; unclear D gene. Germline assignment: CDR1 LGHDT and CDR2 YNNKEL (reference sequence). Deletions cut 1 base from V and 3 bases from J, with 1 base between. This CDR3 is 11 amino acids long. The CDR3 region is CASSQVYEQYF. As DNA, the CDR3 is TGTGCCAGCAGCCAAGTCTACGAGCAGTACTTC.

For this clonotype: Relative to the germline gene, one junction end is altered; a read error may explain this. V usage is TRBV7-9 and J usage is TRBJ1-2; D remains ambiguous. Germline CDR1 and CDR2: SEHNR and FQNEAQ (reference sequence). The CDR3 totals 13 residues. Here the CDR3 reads CAISLDGNYGYTF. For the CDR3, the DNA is TGTGCCATCAGCCTGGACGGAAACTATGGCTACACCTTC.

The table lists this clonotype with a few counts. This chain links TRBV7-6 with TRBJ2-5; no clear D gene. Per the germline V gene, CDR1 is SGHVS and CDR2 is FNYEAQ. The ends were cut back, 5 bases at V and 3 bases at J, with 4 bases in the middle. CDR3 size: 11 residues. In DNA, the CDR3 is TGTGCCAGCAGCCACAAAGAGACCCAGTACTTC. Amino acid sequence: CASSHKETQYF. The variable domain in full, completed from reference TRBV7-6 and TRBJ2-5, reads GAGVSQSPRYKVTKRGQDVALRCDPISGHVSLYWYRQALGQGPEFLTYFNYEAQQDKSGLPNDRFSAERPEGSISTLTIQRTEQRDSAMYRCASSHKETQYFGPGTRLLVL.

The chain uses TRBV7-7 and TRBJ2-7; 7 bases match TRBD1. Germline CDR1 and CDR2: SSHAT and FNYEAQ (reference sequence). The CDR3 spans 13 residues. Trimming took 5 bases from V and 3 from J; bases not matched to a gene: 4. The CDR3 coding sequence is TGTGCCAGCAGCACGGGACAGCACTACGAGCAGTACTTC. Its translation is CASSTGQHYEQYF.

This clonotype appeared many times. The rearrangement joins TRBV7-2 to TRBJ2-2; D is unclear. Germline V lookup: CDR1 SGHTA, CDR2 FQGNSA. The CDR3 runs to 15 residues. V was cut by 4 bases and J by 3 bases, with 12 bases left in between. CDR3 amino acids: CASSYSLPYTGELFF. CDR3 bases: TGTGCCAGCAGCTATAGCCTGCCTTACACCGGGGAGCTGTTTTTT.

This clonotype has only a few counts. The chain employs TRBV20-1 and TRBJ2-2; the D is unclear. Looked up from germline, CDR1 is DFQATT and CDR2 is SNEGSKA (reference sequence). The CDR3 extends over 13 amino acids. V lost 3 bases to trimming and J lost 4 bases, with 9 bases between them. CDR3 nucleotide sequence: TGCAGTGCTAGGGACCCCACCACCGGGGAGCTGTTTTTT. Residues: CSARDPTTGELFF.

For the CDR3, the DNA is TGTGCCAGCAGCAAAGCGTGCAGGGGAGATGACCAAGAGACCCAGTACTTC. It translates to CASSKACRGDDQETQYF. The chain joins TRBV21-1 to TRBJ2-5; the listed D gene, TRBD1, was not tested against the DNA. TRBV21-1 is labeled a pseudogene. This CDR3 is built from 17 residues.

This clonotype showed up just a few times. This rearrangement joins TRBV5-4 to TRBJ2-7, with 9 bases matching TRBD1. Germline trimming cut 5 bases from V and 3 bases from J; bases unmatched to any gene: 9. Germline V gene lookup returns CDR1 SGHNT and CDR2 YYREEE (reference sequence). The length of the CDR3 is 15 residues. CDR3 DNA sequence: TGTGCCAGCAGTTCACAGGGGGCCAAATACTACGAGCAGTACTTC. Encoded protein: CASSSQGAKYYEQYF.

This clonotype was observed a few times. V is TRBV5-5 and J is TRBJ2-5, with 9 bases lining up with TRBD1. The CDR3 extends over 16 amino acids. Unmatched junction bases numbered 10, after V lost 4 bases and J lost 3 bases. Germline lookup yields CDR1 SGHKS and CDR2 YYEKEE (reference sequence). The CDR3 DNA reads TGTGCCAGCAGCCCCGGACAGGGGCCCTTGGAAGAGACCCAGTACTTC. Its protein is CASSPGQGPLEETQYF.

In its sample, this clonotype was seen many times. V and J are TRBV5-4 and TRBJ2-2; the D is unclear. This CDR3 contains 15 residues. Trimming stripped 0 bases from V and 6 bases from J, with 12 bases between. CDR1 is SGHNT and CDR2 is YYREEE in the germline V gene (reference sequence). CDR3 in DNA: TGTGCCAGCAGCTTGGGTGGGAAAATGGCCGGGGAGCTGTTTTTT. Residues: CASSLGGKMAGELFF. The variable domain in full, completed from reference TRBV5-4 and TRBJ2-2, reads ETGVTQSPTHLIKTRGQQVTLRCSSQSGHNTVSWYQQALGQGPQFIFQYYREEENGRGNFPPRFSGLQFPNYSSELNVNALELDDSALYLCASSLGGKMAGELFFGEGSRLTVL.

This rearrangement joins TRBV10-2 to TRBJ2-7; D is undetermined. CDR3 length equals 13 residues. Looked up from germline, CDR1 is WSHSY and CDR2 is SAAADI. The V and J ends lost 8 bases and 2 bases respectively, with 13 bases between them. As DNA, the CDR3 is TGCGCCAGCCGAGGCAGCCAGGCCTACGAGCAGTACTTC. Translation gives CASRGSQAYEQYF.

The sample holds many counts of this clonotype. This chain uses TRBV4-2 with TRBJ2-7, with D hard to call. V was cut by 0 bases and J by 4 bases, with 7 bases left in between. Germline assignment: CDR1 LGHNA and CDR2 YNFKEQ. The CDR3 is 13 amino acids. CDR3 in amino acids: CASSQELGYEQYF. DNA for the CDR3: TGTGCCAGCAGCCAAGAGCTCGGTTACGAGCAGTACTTC.

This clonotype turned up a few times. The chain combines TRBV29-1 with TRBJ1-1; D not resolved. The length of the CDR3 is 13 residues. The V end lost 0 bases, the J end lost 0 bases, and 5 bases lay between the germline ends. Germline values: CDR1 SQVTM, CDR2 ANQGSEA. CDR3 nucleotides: TGCAGCGTTGAAGATTGGATGAACACTGAAGCTTTCTTT. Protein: CSVEDWMNTEAFF. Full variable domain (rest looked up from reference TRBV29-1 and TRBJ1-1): SAVISQKPSRDICQRGTSLTIQCQVDSQVTMMFWYRQQPGQSLTLIATANQGSEATYESGFVIDKFPISRPNLTFSTLTVSNMSPEDSSIYLCSVEDWMNTEAFFGQGTRLTVV.

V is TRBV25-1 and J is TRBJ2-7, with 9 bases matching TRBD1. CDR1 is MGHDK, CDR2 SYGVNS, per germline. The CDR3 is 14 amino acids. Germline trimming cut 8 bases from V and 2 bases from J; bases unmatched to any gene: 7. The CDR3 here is CASPKRQGAYEQYF. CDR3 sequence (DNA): TGTGCCAGCCCCAAACGACAGGGGGCCTACGAGCAGTACTTC.

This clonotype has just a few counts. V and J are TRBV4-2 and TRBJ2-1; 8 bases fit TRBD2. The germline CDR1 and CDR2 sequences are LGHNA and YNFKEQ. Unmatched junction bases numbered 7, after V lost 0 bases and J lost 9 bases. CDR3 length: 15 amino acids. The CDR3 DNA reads TGTGCCAGCAGCCAAGACCGGGGGGGGCCTTCTGAGCAGTTCTTC. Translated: CASSQDRGGPSEQFF.

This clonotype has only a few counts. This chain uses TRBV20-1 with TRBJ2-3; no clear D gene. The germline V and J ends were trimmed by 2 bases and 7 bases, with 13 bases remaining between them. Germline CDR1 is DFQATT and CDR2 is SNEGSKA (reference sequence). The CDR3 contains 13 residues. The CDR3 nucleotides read TGCAGTGCTAGAACCGAGACCGTACATACGCAGTATTTT. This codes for CSARTETVHTQYF.

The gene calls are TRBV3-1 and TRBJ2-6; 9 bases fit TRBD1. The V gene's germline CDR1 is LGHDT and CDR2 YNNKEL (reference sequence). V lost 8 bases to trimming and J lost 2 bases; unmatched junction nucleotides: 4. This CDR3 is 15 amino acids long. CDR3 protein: CASSTGGTGANVLTF. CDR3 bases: TGTGCCAGCTCGACAGGGGGGACTGGGGCCAACGTCCTGACTTTC.

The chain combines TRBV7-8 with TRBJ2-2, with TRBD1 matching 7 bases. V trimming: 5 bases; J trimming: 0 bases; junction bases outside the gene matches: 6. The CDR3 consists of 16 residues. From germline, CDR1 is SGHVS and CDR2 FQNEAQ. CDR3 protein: CASSPRTGANTGELFF. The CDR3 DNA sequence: TGTGCCAGCAGCCCTAGGACAGGTGCGAACACCGGGGAGCTGTTTTTT.